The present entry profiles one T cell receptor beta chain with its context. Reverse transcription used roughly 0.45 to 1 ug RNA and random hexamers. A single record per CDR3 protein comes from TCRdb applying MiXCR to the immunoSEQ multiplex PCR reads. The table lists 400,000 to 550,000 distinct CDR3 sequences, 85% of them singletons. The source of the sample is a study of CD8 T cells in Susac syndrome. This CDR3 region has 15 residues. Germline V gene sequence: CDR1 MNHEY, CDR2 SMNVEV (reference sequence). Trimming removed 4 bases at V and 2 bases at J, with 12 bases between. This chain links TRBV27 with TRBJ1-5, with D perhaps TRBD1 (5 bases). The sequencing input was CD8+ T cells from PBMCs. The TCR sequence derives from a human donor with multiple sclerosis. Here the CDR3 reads CASSSPGRGNQPQHF. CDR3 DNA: TGTGCCAGCAGTTCCCCGGGGCGAGGCAATCAGCCCCAGCATTTT.